The 14 T cell receptor beta chains in this list originate from one sample, sequenced in a study of early T cells in non-severe SARS-CoV-2 infection. MiXCR, applied by TCRdb to the 5' RACE reads, yields one record per CDR3 protein. The profile shows some 75,000 distinct CDR3 sequences, roughly 13% of them singletons. Material: whole blood. These receptors were collected from an adult who was a healthcare worker with PCR-confirmed SARS-CoV-2 infection or an uninfected control (not recorded which).

This chain joins TRBV9 and TRBJ1-5; D not certain. V shed 0 bases and J shed 5 bases, with 6 bases lying between them. The CDR3 totals 13 residues. The germline V gene encodes CDR1 SGDLS and CDR2 YYNGEE. The CDR3 protein is CASSVGFDQPQHF. CDR3 DNA: TGTGCCAGCAGCGTAGGATTCGATCAGCCCCAGCATTTT.

This clonotype was counted a few times. The chain is built from TRBV5-1 and TRBJ2-5; tentative D call: TRBD2 (5 bases). Per the germline V gene, CDR1 is SGHRS and CDR2 is YFSETQ. The V end was cut by 3 bases, the J end by 2 bases, with 14 bases between. The CDR3 is 15 residues long. CDR3 region: CASSYQDSLQETQYF. The CDR3 DNA sequence: TGCGCCAGCAGCTACCAGGACTCGTTACAAGAGACCCAGTACTTC.

This chain joins TRBV29-1 and TRBJ1-1; D not certain. The CDR3 consists of 10 residues. Per germline, CDR1 SQVTM and CDR2 ANQGSEA. CDR3 coding DNA: TGCACCGTAGGTACATATGAAGCTTTCTTT. It yields the protein CTVGTYEAFF.

V and J are TRBV11-2 and TRBJ2-3; D possibly corresponds to TRBD2 (7 bases). This CDR3 comprises 12 residues. Deletions cut 8 bases from V and 4 bases from J, with 10 bases between. Germline lookup yields CDR1 SGHAT and CDR2 FQNNGV. The CDR3 sequence is CASLGGADTQYF. As DNA, the CDR3 is TGTGCCAGCCTAGGGGGGGCAGATACGCAGTATTTT.

This clonotype was counted many times. The CDR3 DNA reads TGTGCCAGCTCATACAGGGTTTATTCACCCCTCCACTTT. It is translated as CASSYRVYSPLHF. The gene calls are TRBV18 and TRBJ1-6; D is perhaps TRBD1 (6 bases). Germline CDR1 KGHSH, CDR2 LQKENI. Trimming removed 5 bases at V and 8 bases at J, with 10 bases between. This CDR3 spans 13 amino acids. The entire variable domain, with the rest obtained from reference TRBV18 and TRBJ1-6, is as follows: NAGVMQNPRHLVRRRGQEARLRCSPMKGHSHVYWYRQLPEEGLKFMVYLQKENIIDESGMPKERFSAEFPKEGPSILRIQQVVRGDSAAYFCASSYRVYSPLHFGNGTRLTVT.

This clonotype was seen repeatedly, ten times or more. The chain carries TRBV7-3 and TRBJ2-1; 7 bases map to TRBD2. Trimming took 4 bases from V and 3 from J; bases not matched to a gene: 6. The CDR3 totals 15 residues. Germline loops: CDR1 SGHTA, CDR2 FQGTGA. The CDR3 here is CASSSTGTNYNEQFF. As DNA, the CDR3 is TGTGCCAGCAGCTCAACCGGGACTAACTACAATGAGCAGTTCTTC.

To note about this clonotype: A read error may produce the germline difference seen at one junction end. The rearrangement joins TRBV5-1 to TRBJ2-1; TRBD2 agrees at 10 bases. The CDR3 covers 17 residues. Germline lookup yields CDR1 SGHRS and CDR2 YFSETQ. This CDR3 is CASSPRGIAGGYNEQFF. CDR3 coding DNA: TGTGCCAGCAGCCCGCGTGGGATAGCGGGGGGTTACAATGAGCAGTTCTTC.

V usage is TRBV7-9 and J usage is TRBJ1-5; possible D gene TRBD1, 5 bases. The CDR3 runs to 13 residues. V lost 5 bases and J lost 6, with 11 bases in between. Germline V gene lookup returns CDR1 SEHNR and CDR2 FQNEAQ (reference sequence). This CDR3 reads CASSPRDLQPQHF. DNA of the CDR3: TGTGCCAGCAGCCCGCGGGACCTTCAGCCCCAGCATTTT.

This chain links TRBV19 with TRBJ2-4; D is unresolved. Germline V gives CDR1 LNHDA, CDR2 SQIVND (reference sequence). The CDR3 has 12 residues. Trimming took 3 bases from V and 5 from J, leaving 5 bases between them. CDR3 DNA: TGTGCCAGTAGTATTGGTGAAAACATTCAGTACTTC. This encodes CASSIGENIQYF. The whole variable domain, filled in from reference TRBV19 and TRBJ2-4, reads DGGITQSPKYLFRKEGQNVTLSCEQNLNHDAMYWYRQDPGQGLRLIYYSQIVNDFQKGDIAEGYSVSREKKESFPLTVTSAQKNPTAFYLCASSIGENIQYFGAGTRLSVL.

CDR3 amino acids: CASSLDSFDEQYF. In DNA, the CDR3 is TGTGCCAGCAGCTTGGACAGCTTCGACGAGCAGTACTTC. The rearrangement links TRBV7-9 to TRBJ2-7; D may be TRBD1 (6 bases). Germline-derived CDR1 and CDR2 are SEHNR and FQNEAQ (reference sequence). The CDR3 runs to 13 residues. V lost 3 bases and J lost 5, with 11 bases in between.

This clonotype occurred many times. V is TRBV4-1 and J is TRBJ2-3; weak D call: TRBD2 (5 bases). The V and J ends lost 2 bases and 6 bases respectively, with 9 bases between them. The CDR3 totals 13 residues. The germline V gene has CDR1 MGHRA and CDR2 YSYEKL. The CDR3 region is CASSQSGSDTQYF. The DNA for the CDR3 is TGCGCCAGCAGCCAAAGCGGATCGGATACGCAGTATTTT.

This clonotype was seen at least ten times. J is TRBJ2-1 and V is TRBV6-2 or TRBV6-3; 9 bases map to TRBD2. CDR1 and CDR2 (germline): MNHEY, SVGEGT. This CDR3 region has 16 residues. With 5 bases clipped from V and 0 bases from J, the junction kept 5 bases outside the gene matches. CDR3 residues: CASSPVRGGSYNEQFF. The CDR3 DNA sequence: TGTGCCAGCAGTCCTGTGCGGGGGGGCTCCTACAATGAGCAGTTCTTC.

The V and J genes are TRBV7-9 and TRBJ1-1, with D possibly being TRBD1 (6 bases). The length of the CDR3 is 13 residues. Germline lookup yields CDR1 SEHNR and CDR2 FQNEAQ (reference sequence). The V and J ends lost 6 bases and 3 bases respectively, with 11 bases between them. This CDR3 reads CASSRGQYTEAFF. CDR3 nucleotides: TGTGCCAGCAGTCGAGGACAGTACACTGAAGCTTTCTTT.

This clonotype was seen a few times. The CDR3 DNA reads as TGTGCCAGCAGCTCACAGCAAAACACTGAAGCTTTCTTT. It codes for CASSSQQNTEAFF. The chain combines TRBV5-5 with TRBJ1-1; D is uncertain. This CDR3 is built from 13 residues. Germline values: CDR1 SGHKS, CDR2 YYEKEE (reference sequence). Trimming took off 3 bases at V and 2 bases at J, with 8 bases between the two ends.